These 7 T cell receptor beta chains were sequenced from one sample in a study of CD8+CD57+ T cells in acquired aplastic anemia. The TCR beta profiling, which covered VDJ combination and CDR3 sequence, was carried out using genomic DNA as the template. TCRdb re-called the reads with MiXCR, one entry per CDR3 protein. The data show about 190,000 distinct CDR3 sequences, with roughly half seen just once and roughly 15% held by the top ten. The sample was sorted CD4+, CD8+, or CD8+CD57+ T cells (not recorded which) from PBMCs. The origin of the receptors is a human donor in good health, serving as a control.

Regarding this clonotype: At one end the junction does not follow the germline gene, possibly because of a read error. V gene TRBV29-1 combines with J gene TRBJ1-2; maybe TRBD1 (5 bases). CDR3 length equals 10 residues. Germline loops: CDR1 SQVTM, CDR2 ANQGSEA. The CDR3 is CSARDYGYTF. CDR3 nucleotide sequence: TGCAGCGCCAGGGACTACGGCTACACCTTC.

In this sample, this clonotype turned up many times. The CDR3 DNA is TGTGCCAGCAGTAAAAGGACAGGGACCTATAATTCACCCCTCCACTTT. This encodes CASSKRTGTYNSPLHF. The J gene is TRBJ1-6, the V gene TRBV6-5; the match to TRBD1 covers 8 bases. In germline, CDR1 is MNHEY, CDR2 SVGAGI. Losses at the gene ends were 5 bases for V and 2 bases for J; bases not matched to a gene: 5. This CDR3 is built from 16 residues.

This clonotype showed up just once. This chain uses TRBV6-5 with TRBJ1-6; maybe TRBD1 (6 bases). Per the germline V gene, CDR1 is MNHEY and CDR2 is SVGAGI. V lost 6 bases, J lost 15 bases, and 12 bases lay in between. The CDR3 length is 11 residues. CDR3 bases: TGTGCCAGCAGGGGGGCGGGTCGCCTCCACTTT. Its translation: CASRGAGRLHF.

This clonotype has only a few counts. V gene TRBV7-4 combines with J gene TRBJ1-2; 9 positions agree with TRBD1. The CDR3 loop spans 18 amino acids. Germline V gene data show CDR1 as SGHVT and CDR2 as SQSDAQ. V lost 2 bases and J lost 4; bases outside the gene matches: 14. The CDR3 DNA follows: TGTGCCAGCAGCTTACTGATCGGGACAGGGTCGGGTCGCTATGGCTACACCTTC. This sequence encodes CASSLLIGTGSGRYGYTF.

At least ten counts were recorded for this clonotype. The chain links TRBV30 to TRBJ2-5; a weak D match, TRBD1 (6 bases). The V and J ends lost 4 bases and 4 bases respectively, with 13 bases between them. Looked up from germline, CDR1 is GTSNPN and CDR2 is SVGIG (reference sequence). The CDR3 length is 13 residues. This CDR3 reads CAWKGMGAETQYF. CDR3 sequence (DNA): TGTGCCTGGAAAGGGATGGGGGCAGAGACCCAGTACTTC.

This clonotype was seen at least ten times. This chain joins TRBV4-3 and TRBJ1-1; D call uncertain. V lost 1 base and J lost 5, with 14 bases in between. Germline V CDR1 and CDR2: LGHNA, YSLEER. CDR3 size: 15 residues. CDR3 loop: CASSQATRAFTEAFF. CDR3 in DNA: TGCGCCAGCAGCCAAGCGACACGGGCCTTTACTGAAGCTTTCTTT.

The chain combines TRBV25-1 with TRBJ2-7, with 9 bases lining up with TRBD1. This CDR3 is built from 16 residues. The ends lost 2 bases at V and 3 bases at J; junction bases unmatched: 8. Germline CDR1 is MGHDK and CDR2 is SYGVNS. This CDR3 is CASSEPGTGWGYEQYF. In DNA, the CDR3 is TGTGCCAGCAGTGAACCGGGGACAGGGTGGGGCTACGAGCAGTACTTC.